This T cell receptor beta chain appears in the sequencing data of a study of blood T cell repertoires in COVID-19 (TCRdb year 2020). Study-wide context: Samples covering the acute and convalescent phases of COVID-19 were provided by collaborators in the United States, Italy and Spain. The material from the prospective study consisted of cDNA or gDNA derived from T cells, B-cell-depleted T cells, or PBMCs. The dataset comprised deeply sampled blood TCRbeta repertoires from subjects exposed to, actively infected with, or recovered from COVID-19. A freely available public database, intended as a resource for researchers studying the immune response to SARS-CoV-2, is where the repertoires were released. The samples were drawn from the first 160 participants of the ongoing ImmuneRACE study and from roughly 1,300 subjects provided by 6 global collaborators. Nearly every sample came with metadata listing a de-identified subject ID, COVID-19 status, age in years and sex. Where HLA class I and class II types were available, the types were taken from metadata supplied by the sample provider, not from assay-based typing. Summary of the overall study and its limitations: How much clinical and demographic metadata was included differed by source and by participant, and the metadata was provided uncurated.

The germline ends are 8 bases apart after V is trimmed by 0 bases and J by 0 bases. Counted from cysteine to phenylalanine, this CDR3 has 15 amino acids. The read is trimmed to its CDR3 DNA, 45 bases read in frame from base 1. Sequences MDHEN (CDR1) and SYDVKM (CDR2) are obtained from the germline V gene. As to this clone: The antigen it recognizes is unknown. No much larger clone exists at a distance of one base, and base qualities are not known.

Participants in the prospective study were enrolled through a virtual design, were aged 18 to 89 years, and lived in some 24 United States geographic areas. In the prospective study, cohorts were assigned on the basis of participant-reported clinical history obtained from a screening survey and a study questionnaire. A participant counted as exposed if, within 2 weeks of entering the study, that participant had been in contact with someone who had a PCR-confirmed or clinician-diagnosed COVID-19 case. In the prospective study, mobile phlebotomists collected whole blood, serum and a nasopharyngeal or oropharyngeal swab from each participant. Over an approximately 2-month period, participants in the prospective study had the option of providing additional blood draws and questionnaires. Before DNA extraction, blood samples from the prospective study were shipped at room temperature or frozen. TCRbeta CDR3 regions were amplified from genomic DNA using the immunoSEQ Assay, a bias-controlled multiplex PCR. The published analysis was carried out like this. Nucleated cell counts per sample were estimated from amplification of reference gene primers within the assay. Sequence reads were collapsed and filtered to measure the absolute abundance of every unique TCRbeta CDR3 rearrangement. For each sample, productive Simpson clonality was calculated as the square root of Simpson's diversity index over productive rearrangements. The clones in this table, taken by TCRdb from immuneACCESS, are in-frame only. Not every clone is retained; where verified, under half of the shortfall comes from an unresolved V gene, and the cause of the rest is unknown. V and J calls and clone size are those listed in that table; D and trimming were worked out from the DNA. In all, the sample holds roughly 250,000 clones, and about 87% of those were seen once. Around 0.87% of the sample is taken by the ten largest.

The sequence was collected from a man aged 45-65 years who had been exposed to COVID-19. The chain couples TRBV28 to TRBJ1-1; TRBD1 could be the D gene, as 5 bases match. The sample was PBMCs or T cells enriched from blood (not recorded which). The DNA is TGTGCCAGCAGTTTATGGGGGGAGGTGAACACTGAAGCTTTCTTT. The encoded protein is CASSLWGEVNTEAFF.